Given below is one T cell receptor beta chain in context. Alongside a J-beta primer mix, a sample-barcoded 5' primer served in a second PCR lasting 7 to 11 cycles. Each CDR3 protein gets one entry after TCRdb re-called the 5' RACE reads with MiXCR. The repertoire holds around 800,000 distinct CDR3 sequences, roughly 26% seen once, with about 2.9% in the top ten. This specimen comes from a study of blood T cells in healthy people across ages. The CDR3 sequence is 12 residues long. V lost 8 bases and J lost 8; bases outside the gene matches: 3. CDR1 is KGHSY, CDR2 FQNENV, per germline. A further study also used this sample, focusing on T cells of mothers and their children.

The receptor was isolated from a boy between 10 and 17 years old in good health. The rearrangement joins TRBV16 to TRBJ1-4; the match to TRBD1 covers 9 bases. The specimen was blood. CDR3 coding DNA: TGTGCCAGCGCACAGGGGGCCGAAAAACTGTTTTTT. Amino acids: CASAQGAEKLFF.